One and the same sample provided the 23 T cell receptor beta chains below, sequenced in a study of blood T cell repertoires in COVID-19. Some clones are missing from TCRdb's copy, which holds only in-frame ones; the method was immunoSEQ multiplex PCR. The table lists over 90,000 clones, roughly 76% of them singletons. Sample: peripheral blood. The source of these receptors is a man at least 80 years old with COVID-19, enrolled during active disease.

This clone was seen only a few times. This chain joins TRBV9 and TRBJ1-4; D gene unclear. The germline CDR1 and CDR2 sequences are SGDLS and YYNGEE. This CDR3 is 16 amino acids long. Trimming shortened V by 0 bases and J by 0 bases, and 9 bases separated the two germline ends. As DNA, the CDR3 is TGTGCCAGCAGCGTAGGTCCGGTGTCAACTAATGAAAAACTGTTTTTT. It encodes CASSVGPVSTNEKLFF.

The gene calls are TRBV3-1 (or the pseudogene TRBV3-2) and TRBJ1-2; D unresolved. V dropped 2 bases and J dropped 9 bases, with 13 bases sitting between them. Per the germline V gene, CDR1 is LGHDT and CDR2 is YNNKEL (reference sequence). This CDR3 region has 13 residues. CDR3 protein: CASSQHTGGSYTF. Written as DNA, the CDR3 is TGTGCCAGCAGCCAACACACGGGAGGGAGCTACACCTTC.

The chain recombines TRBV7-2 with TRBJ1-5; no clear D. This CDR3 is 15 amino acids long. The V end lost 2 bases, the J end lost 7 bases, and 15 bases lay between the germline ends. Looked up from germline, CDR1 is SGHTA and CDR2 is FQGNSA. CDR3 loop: CASSLSGGVQQPQHF. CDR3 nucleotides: TGTGCCAGCAGCTTAAGTGGCGGGGTTCAGCAGCCCCAGCATTTT. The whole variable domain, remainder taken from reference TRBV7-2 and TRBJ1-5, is GAGVSQSPSNKVTEKGKDVELRCDPISGHTALYWYRQSLGQGLEFLIYFQGNSAPDKSGLPSDRFSAERTGGSVSTLTIQRTQQEDSAVYLCASSLSGGVQQPQHFGDGTRLSIL.

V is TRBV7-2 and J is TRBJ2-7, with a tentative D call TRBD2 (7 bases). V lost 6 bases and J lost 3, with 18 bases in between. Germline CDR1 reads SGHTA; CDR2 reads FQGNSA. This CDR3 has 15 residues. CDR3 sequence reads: CASSWKGGEGYEQYF. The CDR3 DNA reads TGTGCCAGCAGTTGGAAGGGGGGGGAGGGCTACGAGCAGTACTTC.

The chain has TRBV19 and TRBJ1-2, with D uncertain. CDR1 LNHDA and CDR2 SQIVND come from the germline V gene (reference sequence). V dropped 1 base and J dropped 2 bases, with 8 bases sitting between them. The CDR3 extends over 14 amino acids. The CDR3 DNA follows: TGTGCCAGTAGTATAGGGTTTCAGAACTATGGCTACACCTTC. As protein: CASSIGFQNYGYTF.

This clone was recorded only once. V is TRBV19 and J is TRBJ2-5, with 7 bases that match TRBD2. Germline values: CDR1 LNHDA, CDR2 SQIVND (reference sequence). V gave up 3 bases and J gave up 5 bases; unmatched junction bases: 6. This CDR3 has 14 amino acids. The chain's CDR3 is CASSMGGVWETQYF. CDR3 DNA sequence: TGTGCCAGTAGTATGGGGGGGGTGTGGGAGACCCAGTACTTC. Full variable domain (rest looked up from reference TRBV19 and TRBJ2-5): DGGITQSPKYLFRKEGQNVTLSCEQNLNHDAMYWYRQDPGQGLRLIYYSQIVNDFQKGDIAEGYSVSREKKESFPLTVTSAQKNPTAFYLCASSMGGVWETQYFGPGTRLLVL.

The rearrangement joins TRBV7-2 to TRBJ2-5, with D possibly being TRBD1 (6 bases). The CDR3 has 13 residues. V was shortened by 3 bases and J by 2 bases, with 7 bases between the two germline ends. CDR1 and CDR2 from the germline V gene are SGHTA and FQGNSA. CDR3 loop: CASSFQGQETQYF. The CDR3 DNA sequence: TGTGCCAGCAGCTTCCAGGGGCAAGAGACCCAGTACTTC.

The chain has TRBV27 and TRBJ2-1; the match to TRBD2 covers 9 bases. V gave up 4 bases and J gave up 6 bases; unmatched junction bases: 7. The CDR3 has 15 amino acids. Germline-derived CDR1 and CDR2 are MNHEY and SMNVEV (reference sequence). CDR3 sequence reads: CASSWVGSGSNEQFF. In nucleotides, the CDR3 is TGTGCCAGCAGTTGGGTTGGTAGCGGGAGCAATGAGCAGTTCTTC.

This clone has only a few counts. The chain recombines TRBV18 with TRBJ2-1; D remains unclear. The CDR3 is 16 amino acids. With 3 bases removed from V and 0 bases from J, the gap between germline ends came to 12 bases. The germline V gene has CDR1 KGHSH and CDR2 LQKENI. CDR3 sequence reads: CASSPLERSSYNEQFF. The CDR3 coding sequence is TGTGCCAGCTCACCGCTCGAAAGGAGCTCCTACAATGAGCAGTTCTTC.

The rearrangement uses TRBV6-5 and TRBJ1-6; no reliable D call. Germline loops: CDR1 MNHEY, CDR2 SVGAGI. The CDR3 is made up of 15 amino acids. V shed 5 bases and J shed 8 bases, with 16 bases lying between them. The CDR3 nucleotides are TGTGCCAGCAGTCCCCAATCCTACCCCCATTCACCCCTCCACTTT. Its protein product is CASSPQSYPHSPLHF.

The CDR3 region is CASSRPGLAPDEQFF. CDR3 DNA sequence: TGTGCCAGTAGTAGGCCGGGACTAGCTCCCGATGAGCAGTTCTTC. The J gene is TRBJ2-1, the V gene TRBV19; 9 bases line up with TRBD2. The germline gives CDR1 LNHDA, CDR2 SQIVND (reference sequence). Germline trimming cut 4 bases from V and 8 bases from J; bases unmatched to any gene: 9. This CDR3 has 15 residues.

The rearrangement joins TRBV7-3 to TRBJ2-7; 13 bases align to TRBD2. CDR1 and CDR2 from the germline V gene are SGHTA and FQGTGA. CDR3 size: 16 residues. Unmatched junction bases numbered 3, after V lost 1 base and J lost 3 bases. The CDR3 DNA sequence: TGTGCCAGCAGCTTAATCCGGACTAGCGGGAGCTACGAGCAGTACTTC. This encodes CASSLIRTSGSYEQYF.

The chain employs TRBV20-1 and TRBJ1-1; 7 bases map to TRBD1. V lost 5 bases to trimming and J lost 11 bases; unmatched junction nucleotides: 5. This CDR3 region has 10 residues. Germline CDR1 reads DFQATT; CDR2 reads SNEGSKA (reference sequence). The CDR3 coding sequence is TGCAGTGCTTATACAGGGGACGCTTTCTTT. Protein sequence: CSAYTGDAFF.

CDR3 sequence (DNA): TGTGCCAGCAGCCGCAGGGGGGAGACCCAGTACTTC. Amino acids: CASSRRGETQYF. This chain links TRBV7-9 with TRBJ2-5; 7 bases line up with TRBD1. The germline V gene encodes CDR1 SEHNR and CDR2 FQNEAQ (reference sequence). J lost 5 bases, V lost 5 bases, and 2 bases had no gene match. This CDR3 comprises 12 residues.

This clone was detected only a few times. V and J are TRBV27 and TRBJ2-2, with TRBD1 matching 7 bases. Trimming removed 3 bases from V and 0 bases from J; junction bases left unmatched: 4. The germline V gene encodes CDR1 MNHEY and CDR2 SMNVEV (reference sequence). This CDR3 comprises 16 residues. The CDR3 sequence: CASSLEDRPNTGELFF. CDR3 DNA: TGTGCCAGCAGTTTGGAGGACAGGCCGAACACCGGGGAGCTGTTTTTT.

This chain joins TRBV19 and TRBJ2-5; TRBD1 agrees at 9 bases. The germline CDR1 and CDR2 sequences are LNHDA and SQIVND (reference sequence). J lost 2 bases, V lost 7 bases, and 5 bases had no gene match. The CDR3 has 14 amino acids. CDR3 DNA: TGTGCCAGTAACCCACAGGGGGCACAAGAGACCCAGTACTTC. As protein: CASNPQGAQETQYF.

CDR3 amino acids: CAWSTGGGANVLTF. The CDR3 DNA is TGTGCCTGGAGTACAGGTGGTGGGGCCAACGTCCTGACTTTC. This chain links TRBV30 with TRBJ2-6, with a weak D call TRBD1 (5 bases). Per germline, CDR1 GTSNPN and CDR2 SVGIG (reference sequence). CDR3 length: 14 residues. The V end was cut by 2 bases, the J end by 3 bases, with 8 bases between. The full variable domain, rest sourced from reference TRBV30 and TRBJ2-6, is SQTIHQWPATLVQPVGSPLSLECTVEGTSNPNLYWYRQAAGRGLQLLFYSVGIGQISSEVPQNLSASRPQDRQFILSSKKLLLSDSGFYLCAWSTGGGANVLTFGAGSRLTVL.

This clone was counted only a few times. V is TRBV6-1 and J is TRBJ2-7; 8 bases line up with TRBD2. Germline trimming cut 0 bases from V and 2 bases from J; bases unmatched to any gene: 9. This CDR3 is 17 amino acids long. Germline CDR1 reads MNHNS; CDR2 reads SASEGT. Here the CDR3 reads CASSEALPQAGAYEQYF. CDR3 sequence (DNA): TGTGCCAGCAGTGAAGCGCTTCCCCAAGCGGGGGCCTACGAGCAGTACTTC.

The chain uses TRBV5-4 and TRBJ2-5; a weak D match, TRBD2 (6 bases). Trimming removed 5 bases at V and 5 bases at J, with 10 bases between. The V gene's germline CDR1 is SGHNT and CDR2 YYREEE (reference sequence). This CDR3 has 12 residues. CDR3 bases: TGTGCCAGCAGTCCTGGGAGGGAGACCCAGTACTTC. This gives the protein CASSPGRETQYF.

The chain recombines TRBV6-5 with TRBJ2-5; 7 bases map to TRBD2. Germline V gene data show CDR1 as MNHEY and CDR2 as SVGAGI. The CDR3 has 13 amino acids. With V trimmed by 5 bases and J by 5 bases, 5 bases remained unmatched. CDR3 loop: CASSLLGGETQYF. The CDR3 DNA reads TGTGCCAGCAGTCTCTTGGGGGGGGAGACCCAGTACTTC.

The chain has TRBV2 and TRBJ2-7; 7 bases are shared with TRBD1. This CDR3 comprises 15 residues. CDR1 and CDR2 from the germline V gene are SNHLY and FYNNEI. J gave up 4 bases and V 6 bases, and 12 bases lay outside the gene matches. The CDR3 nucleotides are TGTGCCAGCAGCTCACCTTGGGCAGGGGGATACGAGCAGTACTTC. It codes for CASSSPWAGGYEQYF. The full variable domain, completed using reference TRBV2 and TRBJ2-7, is EPEVTQTPSHQVTQMGQEVILRCVPISNHLYFYWYRQILGQKVEFLVSFYNNEISEKSEIFDDQFSVERPDGSNFTLKIRSTKLEDSAMYFCASSSPWAGGYEQYFGPGTRLTVT.

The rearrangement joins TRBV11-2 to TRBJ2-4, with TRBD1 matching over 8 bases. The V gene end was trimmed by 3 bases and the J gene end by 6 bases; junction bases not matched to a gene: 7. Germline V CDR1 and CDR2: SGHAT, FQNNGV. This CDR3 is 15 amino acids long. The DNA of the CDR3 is TGTGCCAGCAGCTTCAGCCGAGACAGGGGAAACATTCAGTACTTC. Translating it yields CASSFSRDRGNIQYF.

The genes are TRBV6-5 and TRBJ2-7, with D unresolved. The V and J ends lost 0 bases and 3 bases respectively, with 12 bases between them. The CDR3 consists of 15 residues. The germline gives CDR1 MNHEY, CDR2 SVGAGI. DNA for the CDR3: TGTGCCAGCAGTTACTCGCTCGTCGAGAACTACGAGCAGTACTTC. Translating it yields CASSYSLVENYEQYF.